This TCR beta chain was captured by sequencing in a study of T cell repertoires in cytomegalovirus infection. Study at large: Selected CMV epitopes included recently identified HLA-C-restricted ones as well as well-studied HLA-B-restricted ones.

Each CDR3 protein is one row after TCRdb ran MiXCR on the reads. This table holds 650,000 to 850,000 distinct CDR3 sequences, 29% found once. Details on this clonotype: What it binds is not known.

The CDR3 is made up of 13 amino acids. V was shortened by 4 bases and J by 5 bases, with 9 bases between the two germline ends. Per the germline V gene, CDR1 is SNHLY and CDR2 is FYNNEI. This TCR was recovered from a human donor in good health (CMV status not recorded). Some clones in this sample may be carry-over from other donors' samples. The chain recombines TRBV2 with TRBJ1-5; D gene uncertain. The sample here was cultured CD8+ T cells from PBMCs, taken from culture after CMV antigen stimulation. The CDR3 DNA is TGTGCCAGCAGTGGGGCGGGATATCAGCCCCAGCATTTT. Protein sequence: CASSGAGYQPQHF.